This paragraph covers one T cell receptor (beta chain) sequence. This sample stems from a study of blood T cell repertoires in COVID-19. Looking at the study overall: Sources were T cells, B-cell-depleted T cells, or PBMCs; the material itself was cDNA or gDNA.

TCRdb keeps only in-frame clones here, not all; method: immunoSEQ multiplex PCR. This sample has 300,000 to 400,000 clones, with about 89% found just once. The junction had 4 bases not matched to a gene; V was cut back by 4 bases and J by 7 bases. The CDR3 has 13 amino acids. Germline V gene data show CDR1 as SGHTS and CDR2 as YDEGEE. The sequence came from a woman in her thirties with COVID-19, enrolled during active disease. The sample consisted of peripheral blood. The genes are TRBV5-8 and TRBJ2-5; TRBD1 matches 10 bases. The CDR3 DNA sequence: TGTGCCAGCAGCCTGGGACAGGGGACGACCCAGTACTTC. Encoded protein: CASSLGQGTTQYF.